The source of this T cell receptor beta chain is a study of graft-versus-host responses after intestinal transplantation. In the study overall: Grafts that recipients had were multivisceral, liver-intestinal, or isolated intestinal transplants. Findings and caveats of the study: With peak circulating GvH clone levels came an association with early post-transplant HvG declines.

This CDR3 is 15 amino acids long. Germline CDR1 and CDR2: KGHSH and LQKENI. V shed 3 bases and J 2 bases; nucleotides not matched to a gene: 2. Only in-frame clones appear in the TCRdb table, and some are missing; sequencing was by immunoSEQ multiplex PCR. The repertoire includes 77,000 or so clones, approximately 92% of them detected once, and about 0.67% sits in the top ten. Regarding this clone: Its antigen is not identified.

This chain uses TRBV18 with TRBJ2-1, with 9 bases aligning to TRBD2. The receptor was isolated from a human patient who received an intestinal transplant, so some T cells may come from the graft donor. Source: PBMCs, taken 98 days after intestinal transplantation. CDR3 sequence reads: CASSPLAGAYNEQFF. The CDR3 bases are TGTGCCAGCTCACCCTTAGCGGGAGCCTACAATGAGCAGTTCTTC.